The next 18 T cell receptor beta chains were all read from a single sample in a study of post-analysis software for immune sequencing data (dated by TCRdb to 2013 to 2016). Receptor libraries were prepared by PCR. TCRdb names Illumina HiSeq 2500 as the instrument used. To reduce PCR and sequencing biases, unique molecular identifiers were incorporated into the TCR beta cDNA libraries. TCRdb reran the public reads through fastp at Q25 and MiXCR, keeping productive beta chains. Identical CDR3 proteins give one entry, which carries the most common genes and DNA. In this sample the table shows about 760,000 distinct CDR3 sequences, 25% to 30% of which occur a single time. The top ten clonotypes cover 0.5% to 0.6% of the sample. Their specific antigens are unknown. Study-level results and caveats: Significantly higher frequencies in patients than in controls were found for roughly 5 TRBV segments, including TRBV5-6, TRBV5-1 and TRBV20-1.

Sequencing was done on a sample of blood. The source is a girl under 18 with multiple sclerosis.

The chain joins TRBV29-1 to TRBJ1-2; no definite D call. The V gene's germline CDR1 is SQVTM and CDR2 ANQGSEA. The CDR3 is 10 residues long. The CDR3 region is CSHIGSGYTF. The CDR3 coding sequence is TGCAGTCACATAGGGAGTGGCTACACCTTC.

This chain uses TRBV5-1 with TRBJ2-3; 8 bases match TRBD1. Per germline, CDR1 SGHRS and CDR2 YFSETQ. The trim removed 4 bases at V and 2 bases at J, leaving 9 bases unmatched. The CDR3 sequence is 16 residues long. In DNA form, the CDR3 reads TGCGCCAGCAGCGATCCAGGGGGCATAAACACAGATACGCAGTATTTT. Translation gives CASSDPGGINTDTQYF.

This clonotype has a handful of counts. The chain employs TRBV20-1 and TRBJ1-1, with 10 bases fitting TRBD1. With 1 base clipped from V and 2 bases from J, the junction kept 7 bases outside the gene matches. Looked up from germline, CDR1 is DFQATT and CDR2 is SNEGSKA (reference sequence). This CDR3 region has 16 residues. CDR3 sequence: CSARVYGQGGNTEAFF. The CDR3 DNA reads TGCAGTGCTAGAGTTTATGGACAGGGGGGAAACACTGAAGCTTTCTTT.

The J gene is TRBJ1-2, the V gene TRBV11-2, with D perhaps TRBD1 (5 bases). Germline CDR1 is SGHAT and CDR2 is FQNNGV. Trimming pared 5 bases from V and 4 bases from J, leaving 11 bases between. The CDR3 extends over 13 amino acids. As DNA, the CDR3 is TGTGCCAGCAGCCCTCAACAGGTCTATGGCTACACCTTC. This codes for CASSPQQVYGYTF. Full variable domain (rest looked up from reference TRBV11-2 and TRBJ1-2): EAGVAQSPRYKIIEKRQSVAFWCNPISGHATLYWYQQILGQGPKLLIQFQNNGVVDDSQLPKDRFSAERLKGVDSTLKIQPAKLEDSAVYLCASSPQQVYGYTFGSGTRLTVV.

This chain connects TRBV20-1 to TRBJ1-1; 7 nucleotides agree with TRBD1. The CDR3 sequence is 14 residues long. Germline CDR1 is DFQATT and CDR2 is SNEGSKA (reference sequence). J lost 3 bases, V lost 3 bases, and 7 bases had no gene match. CDR3 sequence reads: CSASPIDRDTEAFF. The CDR3 DNA sequence: TGCAGTGCTAGTCCCATAGACAGGGACACTGAAGCTTTCTTT.

As to this clonotype: At one of its ends the junction is not consistent with the germline gene, which may arise from a read error. The chain links TRBV7-2 to TRBJ2-5, with TRBD2 matching over 13 bases. The J call is uncertain, as TRBJ2-7 better fits the DNA end. Per germline, CDR1 SGHTA and CDR2 FQGNSA. The CDR3 is 16 residues long. DNA for the CDR3: TGTGCCGGCAGCTCCCCCGGGACTAGCGGGATTGGCGAGCAGTACTTC. As protein: CAGSSPGTSGIGEQYF.

The rearrangement links TRBV29-1 to TRBJ2-7; D may be TRBD1 (6 bases). This CDR3 spans 15 amino acids. The ends were cut back, 4 bases at V and 0 bases at J, with 16 bases in the middle. The germline gives CDR1 SQVTM, CDR2 ANQGSEA. CDR3 DNA sequence: TGCAGCGTTGTAAGGCGGCAGGACAGCTCCTACGAGCAGTACTTC. It codes for CSVVRRQDSSYEQYF.

This clonotype has a handful of counts. The CDR3 DNA reads TGTGCCAGCAGCTTAGATGGGGACTACTCTATTGAGCAGTACTTC. Amino acids: CASSLDGDYSIEQYF. V gene TRBV7-9 combines with J gene TRBJ2-7; TRBD2 matches at 7 bases. V lost 1 base and J lost 7; bases outside the gene matches: 10. The CDR3 extends over 15 amino acids. Germline loops: CDR1 SEHNR, CDR2 FQNEAQ (reference sequence).

With regard to this clonotype: One junction end disagrees with the germline gene, perhaps due to a read error. The chain employs TRBV15 and TRBJ1-2; 7 bases match TRBD1. The germline V gene encodes CDR1 LNHNV and CDR2 YYDKDF (reference sequence). This CDR3 spans 18 amino acids. Written as DNA, the CDR3 is TGTACCACCAGCAGATCCCCAGGACAGGACGGGGGAAACTATGGCTACACCTTC. It codes for CTTSRSPGQDGGNYGYTF.

V usage is TRBV7-9 and J usage is TRBJ1-1; no definite D call. This CDR3 has 11 amino acids. Trimming cost V 3 bases and J 6 bases, with 5 bases left between them. Germline V gene lookup returns CDR1 SEHNR and CDR2 FQNEAQ (reference sequence). The CDR3 protein is CASSFFPEAFF. Written as DNA, the CDR3 is TGTGCCAGCAGCTTCTTCCCTGAAGCTTTCTTT.

In regard to this clonotype: An end of the junction does not agree with germline; a read error may underlie this. V is TRBV5-1 and J is TRBJ2-6; D is possibly TRBD1 (5 bases). This CDR3 has 16 residues. Germline V gene sequence: CDR1 SGHRS, CDR2 YFSETQ. CDR3 sequence reads: CASSRRDSSGANALTF. CDR3 bases: TGCGCCAGCAGCCGGCGAGACAGCTCTGGGGCCAACGCCCTGACTTTC.

Concerning this clonotype: One junction end does not reproduce the germline sequence, and a read error may be involved. The chain links TRBV2 to TRBJ2-4; no reliable D call. CDR1 is SNHLY and CDR2 is FYNNEI in the germline V gene. This CDR3 has 11 amino acids. The CDR3 sequence: CACSESVEQYF. The CDR3 nucleotides read TGTGCCTGCAGTGAGTCGGTAGAGCAGTACTTC.

The table lists this clonotype with a few counts. V and J are TRBV29-1 and TRBJ2-5; D is undetermined. V lost 4 bases and J 9 bases, leaving 21 bases between the germline ends. The CDR3 loop spans 14 amino acids. Germline lookup yields CDR1 SQVTM and CDR2 ANQGSEA. The DNA for the CDR3 is TGCAGCGTTGGTCGAGACACGACTGGGTCGGCCCAGTACTTC. Encoded protein: CSVGRDTTGSAQYF.

Comment on this clonotype: The junction and the germline gene differ at one end; a read error may be behind it. The chain recombines TRBV6-5 with TRBJ1-2, with 9 bases matching TRBD1. The CDR3 consists of 16 residues. Germline CDR1 reads MNHEY; CDR2 reads SVGAGI. The CDR3 is CASSTGTGTQHYGYTF. For the CDR3, the DNA is TGTGCCAGCAGTACGGGGACAGGGACGCAGCACTACGGCTACACCTTC.

This clonotype was picked up a small number of times. The chain carries TRBV9 and TRBJ1-2; 8 bases map to TRBD1. Germline V gives CDR1 SGDLS, CDR2 YYNGEE. V lost 3 bases, J lost 7 bases, and 11 bases stayed unmatched. The CDR3 is made up of 15 amino acids. The CDR3 spells CASSGKDRERGGYTF. The CDR3 region has the DNA TGTGCCAGCAGCGGGAAGGACAGGGAGAGAGGTGGCTACACCTTC.

The table lists this clonotype with a few counts. This CDR3 is CASSASPARSSYEQYF. In nucleotides, the CDR3 is TGTGCCAGCAGTGCCTCCCCCGCCAGGAGCTCCTACGAGCAGTACTTC. V is TRBV12-3 or TRBV12-4 and J is TRBJ2-7; no firm D call. The CDR3 is made up of 16 amino acids. V was pared by 5 bases and J by 0 bases, with 17 bases between.

Comment on this clonotype: One end of the junction fails to match germline, which may point to a read error. Here the CDR3 DNA reads TGTGCCACCACGGCGGGAGTCCATAATGGGCAGTTCTTC. The encoded protein is CATTAGVHNGQFF. The gene calls are TRBV24-1 and TRBJ2-1; 7 bases fit TRBD2. In germline, CDR1 is KGHDR, CDR2 SFDVKD. The CDR3 runs 13 residues.

The V gene is TRBV24-1, the J gene TRBJ2-7; 7 positions agree with TRBD1. V was pared by 3 bases and J by 2 bases, with 3 bases of the junction left unmatched. There are 14 residues in the CDR3. Germline V gives CDR1 KGHDR, CDR2 SFDVKD. The CDR3 nucleotides are TGTGCCACCAGTGATATGGGACAGCCCTACGAGCAGTACTTC. This encodes CATSDMGQPYEQYF.